The following is a T cell receptor (beta chain) sequence with its context. Using immunoSEQ multiplex PCR, the repertoire was profiled, and TCRdb retains in-frame clones only, with some absent. The sample yields some 240,000 clones, around nine tenths seen once. This record comes from a study of blood T cell repertoires in COVID-19. The CDR3 runs to 14 residues. Germline V lookup: CDR1 MNHEY, CDR2 SVGAGI. Trimming shortened V by 7 bases and J by 7 bases, and 14 bases separated the two germline ends. Sequences were obtained from peripheral blood. This sequence was found in a man aged 55 to 69 with COVID-19, enrolled during active disease. The gene calls are TRBV6-5 and TRBJ1-6, with a possible D match to TRBD1 (6 bases). The CDR3 region is CASKNDRKNSPLHF. CDR3 coding DNA: TGTGCCAGCAAAAATGACAGGAAGAATTCACCCCTCCACTTT.